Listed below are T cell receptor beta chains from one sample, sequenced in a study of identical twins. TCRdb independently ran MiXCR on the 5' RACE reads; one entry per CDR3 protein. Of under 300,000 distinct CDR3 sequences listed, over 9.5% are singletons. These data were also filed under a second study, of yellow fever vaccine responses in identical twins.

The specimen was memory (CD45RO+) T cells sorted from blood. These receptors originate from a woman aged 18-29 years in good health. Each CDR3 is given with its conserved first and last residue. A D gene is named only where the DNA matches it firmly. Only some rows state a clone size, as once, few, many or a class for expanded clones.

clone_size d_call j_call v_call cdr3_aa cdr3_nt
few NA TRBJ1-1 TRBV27 CASSLLGGAGLTEAFF TGTGCCAGCAGTTTGTTGGGGGGGGCCGGTTTGACTGAAGCTTTCTTT
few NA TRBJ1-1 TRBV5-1 CASSLDPGKNTEAFF TGCGCCAGCAGCTTGGATCCAGGGAAGAACACTGAAGCTTTCTTT
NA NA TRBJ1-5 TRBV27 CASSLPPEPQHF TGTGCCAGCAGTTTACCACCTGAGCCCCAGCATTTT
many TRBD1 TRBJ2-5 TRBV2 CASSRTGGTETQYF TGTGCCAGCAGCAGGACAGGGGGCACAGAGACCCAGTACTTC
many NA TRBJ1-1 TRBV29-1 CSVEVTRGTEAFF TGCAGCGTCGAGGTCACGAGAGGGACTGAAGCTTTCTTT
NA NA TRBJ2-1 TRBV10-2 CASSNPAYNEQFF TGCGCCAGCAGTAACCCTGCTTACAATGAGCAGTTCTTC
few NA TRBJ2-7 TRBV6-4 CASSDASGAGIDEQYF TGTGCCAGCAGTGATGCGTCGGGAGCTGGTATCGACGAGCAGTACTTC
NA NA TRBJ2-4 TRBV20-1 CSASEGVKNIQYF TGCAGTGCTAGTGAGGGGGTCAAAAACATTCAGTACTTC
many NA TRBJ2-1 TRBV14 CASSLTGGINHRHEQFF TGTGCCAGCAGCCTGACGGGGGGCATAAACCATCGTCATGAGCAGTTCTTC
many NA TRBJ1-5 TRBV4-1 CASSSREAMNQPQHF TGCGCCAGCAGCTCCCGAGAGGCTATGAATCAGCCCCAGCATTTT
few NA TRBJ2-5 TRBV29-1 CSVGSGLWAQYF TGCAGCGTTGGGAGCGGACTTTGGGCCCAGTACTTC
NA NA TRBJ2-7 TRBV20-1 CSATEAYEQYF TGCAGTGCTACTGAGGCTTACGAGCAGTACTTC
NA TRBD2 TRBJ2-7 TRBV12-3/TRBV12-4 CASSRQIAGGEQYF TGTGCCAGCAGTCGCCAAATAGCGGGGGGCGAGCAGTACTTC
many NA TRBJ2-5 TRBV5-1 CASSWDGVSQTQYF TGCGCCAGCAGCTGGGATGGGGTCAGTCAGACCCAGTACTTC
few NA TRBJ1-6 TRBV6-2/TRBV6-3 CASSYSRGLLNSPLHF TGTGCCAGCAGTTACTCACGGGGACTCCTTAATTCACCCCTCCACTTT
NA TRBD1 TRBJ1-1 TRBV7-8 CASSRDRGTEAFF TGTGCCAGCAGCCGAGACAGGGGGACTGAAGCTTTCTTT
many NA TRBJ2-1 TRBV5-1 CASSLGRDSRDEQFF TGCGCCAGCAGCTTGGGGCGGGACTCTCGGGATGAGCAGTTCTTC
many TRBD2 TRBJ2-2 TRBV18 CASSPYSAGDTGELFF TGTGCCAGCTCACCTTACTCTGCGGGGGACACCGGGGAGCTGTTTTTT
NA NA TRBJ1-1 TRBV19 CASTIVGGNTEAFF TGTGCCAGTACTATTGTAGGGGGGAACACTGAAGCTTTCTTT
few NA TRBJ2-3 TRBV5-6 CASSLDGGGRYTDTQYF TGTGCCAGCAGCTTGGATGGGGGCGGGCGATACACAGATACGCAGTATTTT
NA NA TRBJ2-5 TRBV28 CASSRRMSREPKETQYF TGTGCCAGCAGCCGCCGTATGAGTAGGGAGCCTAAAGAGACCCAGTACTTC
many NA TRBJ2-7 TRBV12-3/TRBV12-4 CASRRGGVEQYF TGTGCCAGCAGGAGGGGTGGTGTGGAGCAGTACTTC
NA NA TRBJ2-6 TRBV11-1 CASSSSRVISSGANVLTF TGTGCCAGCAGCTCTAGCAGAGTAATAAGCTCTGGGGCCAACGTCCTGACTTTC
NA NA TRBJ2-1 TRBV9 CASSVVVSGGHNEQFF TGTGCCAGCAGCGTAGTTGTCTCAGGGGGGCACAATGAGCAGTTCTTC